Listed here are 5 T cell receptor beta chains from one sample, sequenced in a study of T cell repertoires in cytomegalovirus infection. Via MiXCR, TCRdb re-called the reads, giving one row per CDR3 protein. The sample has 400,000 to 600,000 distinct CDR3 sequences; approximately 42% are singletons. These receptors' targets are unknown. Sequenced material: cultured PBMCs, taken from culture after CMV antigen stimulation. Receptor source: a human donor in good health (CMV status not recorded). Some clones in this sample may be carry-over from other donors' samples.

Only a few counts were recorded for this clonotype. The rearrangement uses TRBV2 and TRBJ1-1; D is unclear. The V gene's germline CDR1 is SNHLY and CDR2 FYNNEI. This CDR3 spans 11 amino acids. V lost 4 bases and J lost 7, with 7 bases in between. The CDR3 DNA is TGTGCCAGCAGTGGAGAGTTTGAAGCTTTCTTT. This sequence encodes CASSGEFEAFF.

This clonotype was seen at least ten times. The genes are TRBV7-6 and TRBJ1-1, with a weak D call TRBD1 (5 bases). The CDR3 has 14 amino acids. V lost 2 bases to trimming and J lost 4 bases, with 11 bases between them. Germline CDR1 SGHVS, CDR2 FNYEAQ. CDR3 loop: CASSLTGTVTEAFF. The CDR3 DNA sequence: TGTGCCAGCAGCTTAACCGGGACGGTCACTGAAGCTTTCTTT.

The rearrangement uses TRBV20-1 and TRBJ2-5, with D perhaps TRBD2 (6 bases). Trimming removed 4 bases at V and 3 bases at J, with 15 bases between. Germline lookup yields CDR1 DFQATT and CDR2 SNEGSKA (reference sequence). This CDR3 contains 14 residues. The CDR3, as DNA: TGCAGTGCTATATTCGGCGGGAAGGAAGAGACCCAGTACTTC. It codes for CSAIFGGKEETQYF.

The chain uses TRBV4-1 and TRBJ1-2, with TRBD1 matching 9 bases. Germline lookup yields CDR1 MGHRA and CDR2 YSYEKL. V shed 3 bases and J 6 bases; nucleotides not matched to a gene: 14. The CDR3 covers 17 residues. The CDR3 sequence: CASSHPVRGQGRNGYTF. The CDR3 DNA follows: TGCGCCAGCAGCCACCCTGTTAGGGGACAGGGAAGGAATGGCTACACCTTC.

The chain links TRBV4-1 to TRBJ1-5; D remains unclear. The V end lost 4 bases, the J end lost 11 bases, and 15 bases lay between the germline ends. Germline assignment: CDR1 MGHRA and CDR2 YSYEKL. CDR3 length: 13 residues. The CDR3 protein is CASSLAVWQAQHF. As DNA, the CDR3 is TGCGCCAGCAGCCTGGCGGTTTGGCAAGCCCAGCATTTT.